Listed below are T cell receptor beta chains from one sample, sequenced in a study of regulatory T cells in long-lasting Graves disease. From the multiplex PCR reads, TCRdb called clonotypes with MiXCR, one entry per CDR3 protein. The data hold more than 400,000 distinct CDR3 sequences, with around 15% observed a single time. This sample also appeared in a second study, on T cells in Graves' hyperthyroidism and ophthalmopathy.

The source was peripheral blood mononuclear cells (PBMCs), collected at new diagnosis, from a patient treated with antithyroid drugs. These receptors came from a woman aged 25 to 39 with Graves disease. Each CDR3 is given with its conserved first and last residue. Each record gives: D gene, V gene, clone size, J gene, CDR3 DNA, CDR3 protein. D genes are given only for firm matches. A row's size may be missing; if present it is once, few, many or a size class.

>.|TRBV5-1|many|TRBJ1-1
TGCGCCAGCAGCTTGACAGGGATTAACACTGAAGCTTTCTTT
CASSLTGINTEAFF
>TRBD1|TRBV10-2|many|TRBJ2-7
TGCGCCAGCAGTGAGCAGACAGGGGTCGAGCAGTACTTC
CASSEQTGVEQYF
>TRBD2|TRBV11-2|many|TRBJ2-1
TGTGCCAGCAGCTCTAGCGGGAGGGTCAATGAGCAGTTCTTC
CASSSSGRVNEQFF
>TRBD2|TRBV28|few|TRBJ2-5
TGTGCCAGCAGTTTATTTGTGACTAGCGGGGTACGTGAGACCCAGTACTTC
CASSLFVTSGVRETQYF
>TRBD2|TRBV6-2/TRBV6-3|many|TRBJ2-1
TGTGCCAGCAGTTCAGGACTAGGTTTGAATGAGCAGTTCTTC
CASSSGLGLNEQFF
>.|TRBV3-1|many|TRBJ2-2
TGTGCCAGCAGCCAAGGAGCCGGGGAGCTGTTTTTT
CASSQGAGELFF
>.|TRBV28|many|TRBJ1-2
TGTGCCAGCAGTCCCCCCGGGACAACTTATGGCTACACCTTC
CASSPPGTTYGYTF
>.|TRBV4-2|few|TRBJ1-5
TGTGCCAGCAGCCAAGACCGGAATTTCAATCAGCCCCAGCATTTT
CASSQDRNFNQPQHF
>.|TRBV25-1|.|TRBJ2-5
TGTGCCAGCAGTGAGCCCTCAGGGGAGACCCAGTACTTC
CASSEPSGETQYF
>.|TRBV28|many|TRBJ2-5
TGTGCCAGCGCTCGAGGGCTAGCGCGATTTCCAGAGACCCAGTACTTC
CASARGLARFPETQYF
>TRBD2|TRBV20-1|few|TRBJ2-1
TGCAGTGCTAGAATAGCGACTAGCGGGCCAGGGGGGCAGTTCTTC
CSARIATSGPGGQFF
>.|TRBV2|many|TRBJ1-2
TGTGCCAGCAGAGTTGTTGTACAGGGAGCTAACTATGGCTACACCTTC
CASRVVVQGANYGYTF
>.|TRBV12-3/TRBV12-4|many|TRBJ2-7
TGTGCCAGCAGTCTCCCTATCCAGAGCTCCTACGAGCAGTACTTC
CASSLPIQSSYEQYF
>.|TRBV15|many|TRBJ2-7
TGTGCCACCAGCACCCGGAGACAGAACTCCTACGAGCAGTACTTC
CATSTRRQNSYEQYF
>TRBD2|TRBV9|.|TRBJ2-1
TGTGCCAGCAGCGTAGAGTCGGGAGGGAGCTCCTACAATGAGCAGTTCTTC
CASSVESGGSSYNEQFF
>.|TRBV12-3/TRBV12-4|.|TRBJ1-1
TGTGCCAGCAGTTATACAGGAGTGGACACTGAAGCTTTCTTT
CASSYTGVDTEAFF
>.|TRBV2|many|TRBJ2-5
TGTGCCAGCAAACGGACGACACAGGAGACCCAGTACTTC
CASKRTTQETQYF
>.|TRBV7-3|many|TRBJ2-3
TGTGCCAGCAGCGTTAGAAATCCGACAGATACGCAGTATTTT
CASSVRNPTDTQYF
>.|TRBV28|.|TRBJ2-1
TGTGCCAGCCAACGCGGCAGGGGGGCTTCTAATGAGCAGTTCTTC
CASQRGRGASNEQFF
>.|TRBV29-1|few|TRBJ2-1
TGCAGCGTGCCCTCGGGACACTCCTACAATGAGCAGTTCTTC
CSVPSGHSYNEQFF
>TRBD2|TRBV6-1|many|TRBJ2-1
TGTGCCTGCGGGACTAGCGTCATGCATGAGCAGTTCTTC
CACGTSVMHEQFF
>.|TRBV27|.|TRBJ1-3
TGTGCCAGCAGTTACGGCGCCGGCCGCCAAGGGCCCGGAAACACCATATATTTT
CASSYGAGRQGPGNTIYF
>TRBD2|TRBV20-1|many|TRBJ2-1
TGCAGTGCTAGGGGAGCTTGGACTAGCGGTTACAATGAGCAGTTCTTC
CSARGAWTSGYNEQFF
>TRBD2|TRBV12-3/TRBV12-4|many|TRBJ2-7
TGTGCCAGCAGTTTGCTAGCGGGGTCCTACGAGCAGTACTTC
CASSLLAGSYEQYF
>TRBD2|TRBV10-3|many|TRBJ2-7
TGTGCCATCAGTCGGATCACTAGCGGACTCTCCTACGAGCAGTACTTC
CAISRITSGLSYEQYF
>.|TRBV20-1|many|TRBJ1-4
TGCAGTGCTAGAACCCGCATGGGGTGGGAAAAACTGTTTTTT
CSARTRMGWEKLFF
>.|TRBV11-2|many|TRBJ2-1
TGTGCCAGCAGCCGGGGGGCAGGGGGCGATGAGCAGTTCTTC
CASSRGAGGDEQFF
>.|TRBV25-1|few|TRBJ2-1
TGTGCCAGCAGTGAAATCCTCCGGGGGGCGGGCAATGAGCAGTTCTTC
CASSEILRGAGNEQFF
>.|TRBV19|few|TRBJ1-1
TGTGCCAGTAGTATCAGCAAAAACACTGAAGCTTTCTTT
CASSISKNTEAFF
>TRBD2|TRBV11-2|many|TRBJ2-3
TGTGCCAGCAGCTTAGTACTCCGGACTAGCGGGAGTTCCGCAGATACGCAGTATTTT
CASSLVLRTSGSSADTQYF
>TRBD2|TRBV12-3/TRBV12-4|many|TRBJ2-2
TGTGCCAGCAGTCACGGGACTAGCGGGAGTTACACCGGGGAGCTGTTTTTT
CASSHGTSGSYTGELFF
>TRBD2|TRBV27|many|TRBJ2-1
TGTGCCAGCAGTTCCTGGGGGGGGCTAGCGGGAGTCCTAAGCCCTATAAATGAGCAGTTCTTC
CASSSWGGLAGVLSPINEQFF
>TRBD2|TRBV20-1|few|TRBJ2-3
TGCAGTGCTTCCTCGGGACTAGCGGGAGAGGGAACAGATACGCAGTATTTT
CSASSGLAGEGTDTQYF
>.|TRBV28|few|TRBJ1-4
TGTGCCAGCACTTTCCCCTTTGGGGGAGGGGAAAAACTGTTTTTT
CASTFPFGGGEKLFF
>.|TRBV20-1|many|TRBJ2-5
TGCAGTGCGGTAGGGTTTGAAACTATGGCCCAGTACTTC
CSAVGFETMAQYF
>TRBD1|TRBV7-3|.|TRBJ2-7
TGTGCCAGCAGCGTCTCAGGGGGATCGGCCTACGAGCAGTACTTC
CASSVSGGSAYEQYF
>.|TRBV24-1|many|TRBJ2-1
TGTGCCACCGCCGGAATCGACACCAATGAGCAGTTCTTC
CATAGIDTNEQFF
>.|TRBV27|.|TRBJ2-3
TGTGCCAGCAGTTCCCGACTACTAGTTCGATTTAGCACAGATACGCAGTATTTT
CASSSRLLVRFSTDTQYF
>TRBD1|TRBV28|many|TRBJ1-2
TGTGCCAGCAGTTTCTCTGGGACAGGGGAGATGGGGTCCTATGGCTACACCTTC
CASSFSGTGEMGSYGYTF
>.|TRBV10-3|.|TRBJ2-5
TGTGCCATCCTTGTGGGGGAGACCCAGTACTTC
CAILVGETQYF
>TRBD2|TRBV20-1|once|TRBJ2-7
TGCAGTATCCAATCGGGGGGAGGGTTCCACGAGCAGTACTTC
CSIQSGGGFHEQYF
>TRBD1|TRBV2|many|TRBJ1-1
TGTGCCAGCAGTCCCGGGACAGGCTCAACTGAAGCTTTCTTT
CASSPGTGSTEAFF
>.|TRBV11-2|many|TRBJ2-1
TGTGCCAGCAGCTTAGCGTTGCCTCTCAATGAGCAGTTCTTC
CASSLALPLNEQFF
>TRBD2|TRBV7-2|many|TRBJ2-7
TGTGCCAGCAGCCTAAGGGGGTCTAGCGGGCGTAAGACCTCCTACGAGCAGTACTTC
CASSLRGSSGRKTSYEQYF
>TRBD2|TRBV3-1|.|TRBJ2-7
TGTGCCAGCAGGTCCAGGACTAGCGGGGGGATCGAGTACTTC
CASRSRTSGGIEYF
>.|TRBV2|many|TRBJ2-3
TGTGCCAGAAGGGGAAACACAGATACGCAGTATTTT
CARRGNTDTQYF
>.|TRBV14|.|TRBJ2-7
TGTGCCAGCAGCCCTTGGAGGAAGGCCTACGAGCAGTACTTC
CASSPWRKAYEQYF
>.|TRBV7-2|few|TRBJ2-7
TGTGCCAGCAGCTCCCTCGAGGCGGGCCTGAGCTCCTACGAGCAGTACTTC
CASSSLEAGLSSYEQYF
>.|TRBV20-1|many|TRBJ2-2
TGCAGTGCTAGAGACCCCGGGACTCTGAACACCGGGGAGCTGTTTTTT
CSARDPGTLNTGELFF
>TRBD1|TRBV20-1|.|TRBJ1-5
TGCAGTGCTAGAGACGTAGGACAGGGAAGCAATCAGCCCCAGCATTTT
CSARDVGQGSNQPQHF
>.|TRBV20-1|many|TRBJ1-1
TGCAGTGCTAGAGATATACCGAAGCGGGTGAACACTGAAGCTTTCTTT
CSARDIPKRVNTEAFF
>.|TRBV11-2|.|TRBJ2-1
TGTGCCAGTAGTATGCTGAATGAGCAGTTCTTC
CASSMLNEQFF
>.|TRBV28|many|TRBJ2-3
TGTGCCTCAAATACGCAGTATTTT
CASNTQYF